The 15 T cell receptor beta chains in this list originate from one sample, sequenced in a study of blood T cell repertoires in COVID-19 (dated by TCRdb to the early 2020s). Library preparation used the immunoSEQ multiplex PCR assay. TCRdb mirrors the immuneACCESS table, restricted to in-frame sequences. Some clones are absent from its copies; in checked studies, under half trace to an unresolved V gene, and the reason for the others is unknown. Counted in this sample were 150,000 to 200,000 clones; roughly 80% of them appeared once. 13% to 15% of the sample lies in the top ten. The sequenced material came from peripheral blood. All receptors derive from a woman in her 70s with COVID-19, enrolled during active disease.

This clone was found once. V and J are TRBV30 and TRBJ2-7; a weak D match, TRBD1 (6 bases). V lost 1 base to trimming and J lost 2 bases, with 12 bases between them. Germline V gene sequence: CDR1 GTSNPN, CDR2 SVGIG (reference sequence). This CDR3 contains 14 residues. CDR3 coding DNA: TGTGCCTGGAGTGGAATACAGGGAGCCTACGAGCAGTACTTC. Its protein product is CAWSGIQGAYEQYF.

The V gene is TRBV7-2, the J gene TRBJ2-1; 7 nucleotides align to TRBD2. CDR1 is SGHTA, CDR2 FQGNSA, per germline. Trimming cost V 5 bases and J 8 bases; bases outside gene matches: 12. The CDR3 has 15 amino acids. In DNA, the CDR3 is TGTGCCAGCAGCGATACTAGCGACCCTATCGATGAGCAGTTCTTC. It specifies CASSDTSDPIDEQFF.

J is TRBJ2-3 and V is TRBV5-1; D is uncertain. The CDR3 sequence is 14 residues long. Per germline, CDR1 SGHRS and CDR2 YFSETQ. The germline V and J ends were trimmed by 4 bases and 3 bases, with 12 bases remaining between them. The CDR3 is CASSPSLGTDTQYF. Here the CDR3 DNA reads TGCGCCAGCAGCCCCAGTCTAGGAACAGATACGCAGTATTTT.

V and J are TRBV11-2 and TRBJ2-1; 8 nucleotides align to TRBD2. This CDR3 has 15 amino acids. Germline values: CDR1 SGHAT, CDR2 FQNNGV. V gave up 5 bases and J gave up 8 bases; unmatched junction bases: 11. CDR3 DNA: TGTGCCAGCAGCCCGAGCGGGAGTAAGGTCTATGAGCAGTTCTTC. This codes for CASSPSGSKVYEQFF.

The DNA of the CDR3 is TGTGCCAGCATATTCGGGGAAAACACAGATACGCAGTATTTT. Translating it yields CASIFGENTDTQYF. The chain joins TRBV2 to TRBJ2-3; tentatively, D is TRBD2 (5 bases). Germline V gives CDR1 SNHLY, CDR2 FYNNEI. This CDR3 contains 14 residues. Trimming removed 7 bases from V and 2 bases from J, with 13 bases in between.

The chain is built from TRBV29-1 and TRBJ1-1; D perhaps matches TRBD1 (5 bases). In germline, CDR1 is SQVTM, CDR2 ANQGSEA. V was pared by 3 bases and J by 0 bases, with 14 bases between. The CDR3 consists of 15 residues. The CDR3 DNA sequence: TGCAGCGTTGAGCCTCGGGCAGGGCTGAACACTGAAGCTTTCTTT. Residues: CSVEPRAGLNTEAFF.

The J gene is TRBJ1-1, the V gene TRBV7-8; D gene unclear. The CDR3 sequence is 12 residues long. Germline V gives CDR1 SGHVS, CDR2 FQNEAQ. V was trimmed by 5 bases and J by 11 bases, leaving 15 bases between them. CDR3 sequence: CASSRLEQKAFF. The CDR3 nucleotides are TGTGCCAGCAGCCGTTTGGAGCAGAAGGCTTTCTTT. Full variable domain (remainder filled in from reference TRBV7-8 and TRBJ1-1): GAGVSQSPRYKVAKRGQDVALRCDPISGHVSLFWYQQALGQGPEFLTYFQNEAQLDKSGLPSDRFFAERPEGSVSTLKIQRTQQEDSAVYLCASSRLEQKAFFGQGTRLTVV.

The gene calls are TRBV5-1 and TRBJ2-2; 8 bases align to TRBD1. Germline CDR1 SGHRS, CDR2 YFSETQ. This CDR3 contains 16 residues. V gave up 4 bases and J gave up 2 bases; unmatched junction bases: 7. CDR3 coding DNA: TGCGCCAGCAGCCCCCCGGGGACAGGCAACACCGGGGAGCTGTTTTTT. Translated: CASSPPGTGNTGELFF.

The V call is TRBV5-4, the J call TRBJ2-2; TRBD2 agrees at 12 bases. Germline V CDR1 and CDR2: SGHNT, YYREEE (reference sequence). This CDR3 region has 15 residues. With 4 bases clipped from V and 5 bases from J, the junction kept 3 bases outside the gene matches. CDR3 sequence reads: CASSLAGGLTGELFF. The CDR3 DNA reads TGTGCCAGCAGCCTAGCGGGAGGGCTTACCGGGGAGCTGTTTTTT. The whole variable domain, remainder taken from reference TRBV5-4 and TRBJ2-2, is ETGVTQSPTHLIKTRGQQVTLRCSSQSGHNTVSWYQQALGQGPQFIFQYYREEENGRGNFPPRFSGLQFPNYSSELNVNALELDDSALYLCASSLAGGLTGELFFGEGSRLTVL.

The chain is built from TRBV2 and TRBJ2-5; 8 bases agree with TRBD2. CDR1 and CDR2 from the germline V gene are SNHLY and FYNNEI. CDR3 length: 15 amino acids. V was pared by 3 bases and J by 6 bases, with 9 bases of the junction left unmatched. In nucleotides, the CDR3 is TGTGCCAGCAGTGATGTGTTAGCGGGGAGCAAGACCCAGTACTTC. Protein: CASSDVLAGSKTQYF. Full variable domain (rest looked up from reference TRBV2 and TRBJ2-5): EPEVTQTPSHQVTQMGQEVILRCVPISNHLYFYWYRQILGQKVEFLVSFYNNEISEKSEIFDDQFSVERPDGSNFTLKIRSTKLEDSAMYFCASSDVLAGSKTQYFGPGTRLLVL.

The rearrangement joins TRBV19 to TRBJ2-2; D is undetermined. Trimming removed 3 bases from V and 0 bases from J, with 14 bases in between. CDR3 length: 17 residues. Germline CDR1 reads LNHDA; CDR2 reads SQIVND (reference sequence). CDR3 bases: TGTGCCAGTAGTATCCGGGTAAATTTCCCGAACACCGGGGAGCTGTTTTTT. Translating gives CASSIRVNFPNTGELFF.

This chain connects TRBV4-2 to TRBJ2-2; 7 bases line up with TRBD1. V gave up 2 bases and J gave up 2 bases; unmatched junction bases: 14. The CDR3 sequence is 19 residues long. Germline V gene lookup returns CDR1 LGHNA and CDR2 YNFKEQ. CDR3 sequence: CASSQKGSGTALNTGELFF. The CDR3 DNA reads as TGTGCCAGCAGCCAAAAGGGCTCTGGGACAGCGCTTAACACCGGGGAGCTGTTTTTT.

The V call is TRBV6-5, the J call TRBJ1-1; D is perhaps TRBD1 (5 bases). This CDR3 contains 13 residues. V was trimmed by 5 bases and J by 11 bases, leaving 18 bases between them. Looked up from germline, CDR1 is MNHEY and CDR2 is SVGAGI. The CDR3 loop reads CASSPREPLIAFF. The CDR3 bases are TGTGCCAGCAGTCCCAGGGAACCCTTGATCGCTTTCTTT.

The chain links TRBV9 to TRBJ1-2; D unclear. Germline loops: CDR1 SGDLS, CDR2 YYNGEE. The CDR3 is made up of 14 amino acids. V lost 4 bases and J lost 2, with 12 bases in between. CDR3 protein: CASSQARGNYGYTF. CDR3 bases: TGTGCCAGCAGCCAGGCCCGTGGGAACTATGGCTACACCTTC.

The gene calls are TRBV5-1 and TRBJ1-6; D is unclear. Germline CDR1 is SGHRS and CDR2 is YFSETQ. The CDR3 totals 13 residues. Trimming shortened V by 0 bases and J by 8 bases, and 6 bases separated the two germline ends. The CDR3 protein is CASSLAVDSPLHF. The CDR3, as DNA: TGCGCCAGCAGCTTGGCGGTGGATTCACCCCTCCACTTT. The full variable domain, with the rest looked up from reference TRBV5-1 and TRBJ1-6, is KAGVTQTPRYLIKTRGQQVTLSCSPISGHRSVSWYQQTPGQGLQFLFEYFSETQRNKGNFPGRFSGRQFSNSRSEMNVSTLELGDSALYLCASSLAVDSPLHFGNGTRLTVT.